This TCR beta chain was captured in a study of blood T cell repertoires in COVID-19. Study context: COVID-19 samples from acute and convalescent phases originated in the United States, Italy and Spain. In each case, the material was cDNA or gDNA derived from T cells, B-cell-depleted T cells, or PBMCs.

This clone was seen more than once but under ten times. Germline CDR1 SQVTM, CDR2 ANQGSEA. The V and J ends lost 5 bases and 2 bases respectively, with 9 bases between them. CDR3 size: 13 residues. Authors' data handling: Reference gene primer amplification in the assay estimated nucleated cell counts. This table comes from immunoSEQ multiplex PCR, and its TCRdb copy is limited to in-frame clones, with some not included. That table furnishes V, J and clone size, whereas the DNA furnished D and trimming. This sample yields fewer than 250,000 clones, of which approximately 79% are seen a single time; roughly 12% belongs to the top ten.

This clonotype was sampled from a woman between 50 and 59 years old with acute or convalescent COVID-19. The rearrangement joins TRBV29-1 to TRBJ2-2, with TRBD1 as a possible D gene (5 bases). The specimen was peripheral blood. The CDR3 DNA sequence: TGCAGCGTTCAGGGATTTAACACCGGGGAGCTGTTTTTT. It codes for CSVQGFNTGELFF.